This TCR beta chain originates from a study of T cell responses to AZD1222 COVID-19 vaccine. Per the germline V gene, CDR1 is SGHDN and CDR2 is FVKESK. The CDR3 is 13 amino acids. V was clipped by 1 base and J by 9 bases, with 10 bases between them. In the case of this clone: The sample has other DNA sequences that encode this CDR3 too.

Only in-frame clones appear in the TCRdb table, and some are missing; sequencing was by immunoSEQ multiplex PCR. The data contain around 130,000 clones, around 90% of them singletons. The sequences come from peripheral blood, collected 28 days after the second AZD1222 dose. This chain links TRBV14 with TRBJ2-1; D is unclear. The sequence was collected from an adult who received the AZD1222 COVID-19 vaccine. The CDR3 nucleotides are TGTGCCAGCAGCCAAGTGGTTGGTGGTGAGCAGTTCTTC. Translation: CASSQVVGGEQFF.